The clone carrying this T cell receptor (beta chain) has a handful of counts. What it binds is unknown. The data are from a study of CD8+ T cells in alopecia areata. Findings and limits, study-wide: Scalp data also include sequences from resident alphabeta T cells of normal skin.

V lost 4 bases and J 2 bases, leaving 18 bases between the germline ends. This CDR3 spans 16 amino acids. Germline V lookup: CDR1 MNHEY, CDR2 SVGAGI. Specimens obtained from alopecia areata patients comprised lesional scalp punch biopsies and peripheral blood. RNA extraction was followed by reverse transcription into cDNA, which acted as the sequencing template. Sequencing used immunoSEQ multiplex PCR; TCRdb keeps in-frame clones, though not all of them. The sample holds some 7,500 clones, around 52% seen once. This receptor was obtained from a human donor with alopecia areata. The chain recombines TRBV6-5 with TRBJ2-7; D is possibly TRBD2 (6 bases). Sequencing was performed on skin, taken at week 0. The CDR3 protein is CASSFGPRPGAYEQYF. The CDR3 DNA reads TGTGCCAGCAGTTTTGGGCCCCGTCCGGGAGCCTACGAGCAGTACTTC.